Below, 2 T cell receptor beta chains from the same sample are listed, as sequenced in a study of T-cell reconstitution after alpha-beta-depleted transplantation in children. Unique molecular identifiers tagged the TCRbeta library. Via MiXCR, TCRdb re-called the PCR reads, giving one row per CDR3 protein. This table has approximately 230,000 distinct CDR3 sequences, roughly a quarter appearing once. Material: PBMCs, mostly from graft donor cells, obtained 360 days after TCRalphabeta/CD19-depleted stem cell transplant. The receptors were sampled from a female patient younger than 10 who had a stem cell transplant for congenital amegakaryocytic thrombocytopenia, so the T cells may come from the graft donor.

This sequence joins TRBV4-1 and TRBJ2-7; D is uncertain. The CDR3 runs 14 residues. The ends were cut back, 1 base at V and 3 bases at J, with 10 bases in the middle. CDR1 MGHRA and CDR2 YSYEKL come from the germline V gene. CDR3 residues: CASSQVAANYEQYF. The CDR3 coding sequence is TGCGCCAGCAGCCAAGTGGCCGCGAACTACGAGCAGTACTTC.

V and J are TRBV29-1 and TRBJ1-1; TRBD1 is a possible D gene (5 bases). CDR1 SQVTM and CDR2 ANQGSEA come from the germline V gene. Between the trimmed V and J ends, which lost 0 bases and 11 bases, there was a span of 13 bases. The CDR3 totals 12 residues. DNA of the CDR3: TGCAGCGTTGAAGATAAGGGGAGGAGGGCTTTCTTT. Translation: CSVEDKGRRAFF. The whole variable domain, filled in from reference TRBV29-1 and TRBJ1-1, reads SAVISQKPSRDICQRGTSLTIQCQVDSQVTMMFWYRQQPGQSLTLIATANQGSEATYESGFVIDKFPISRPNLTFSTLTVSNMSPEDSSIYLCSVEDKGRRAFFGQGTRLTVV.